The 10 T cell receptor beta chains below all came from one sample that was sequenced in a study of chemoradiotherapy in HPV16-positive cancers. Clones were sequenced by immunoSEQ multiplex PCR, and TCRdb holds only the in-frame ones, with some missing. This sample carries some 11,000 clones, approximately 85% of them seen once, and the ten largest clones take about 1.1%. Specimen collection occurred from a patient who underwent chemoradiotherapy. Every receptor here comes from a human donor with HPV-associated anogenital cancer.

V gene TRBV11-2 combines with J gene TRBJ2-5; D is ambiguous. V was cut by 0 bases and J by 7 bases, with 3 bases left in between. This CDR3 has 11 amino acids. The germline gives CDR1 SGHAT, CDR2 FQNNGV. The CDR3 nucleotides are TGTGCCAGCAGCTTAGATGGGACCCAGTACTTC. Its protein product is CASSLDGTQYF.

The chain is built from TRBV2 and TRBJ2-3; D is undetermined. Germline V gene data show CDR1 as SNHLY and CDR2 as FYNNEI. The CDR3 covers 13 residues. V shed 3 bases and J shed 6 bases, with 10 bases lying between them. The CDR3 region has the DNA TGTGCCAGCAGTGACTACTCCCCCGATACGCAGTATTTT. Translation gives CASSDYSPDTQYF.

This chain uses TRBV10-2 with TRBJ2-2; unclear D gene. The V end lost 7 bases, the J end lost 1 base, and 10 bases lay between the germline ends. In germline, CDR1 is WSHSY, CDR2 SAAADI. CDR3 length: 14 residues. The CDR3 here is CASIPTGNTGELFF. CDR3 nucleotide sequence: TGCGCCAGCATCCCCACTGGGAACACCGGGGAGCTGTTTTTT.

V and J are TRBV21-1 and TRBJ2-7; the DNA was not used to check the table's D call, TRBD2. TRBV21-1 is a pseudogene locus. This CDR3 contains 17 residues. The CDR3 loop reads CASSKKAGEKLFYEQYF. The CDR3 nucleotides are TGTGCCAGCAGCAAGAAAGCGGGGGAGAAACTCTTTTACGAGCAGTACTTC.

The rearrangement uses TRBV6-4 and TRBJ1-1; D uncertain. The germline gives CDR1 MRHNA, CDR2 SNTAGT. Trimming cost V 7 bases and J 4 bases, with 16 bases left between them. The CDR3 runs 14 residues. The CDR3 coding sequence is TGTGCCAGCAATCAGATTGAGAAAGGCACTGAAGCTTTCTTT. This encodes CASNQIEKGTEAFF.

This clone was seen more than once but under ten times. The chain combines TRBV27 with TRBJ1-5, with D uncertain. CDR3 length: 16 residues. Trimming shortened V by 8 bases and J by 1 base, and 18 bases separated the two germline ends. Germline CDR1 MNHEY, CDR2 SMNVEV (reference sequence). This CDR3 is CASSPRMGQSNQPQHF. CDR3 DNA: TGTGCCAGCTCTCCTCGGATGGGTCAGAGCAATCAGCCCCAGCATTTT.

V and J are TRBV6-1 and TRBJ1-1; D not resolved. Trimming removed 7 bases from V and 1 base from J, with 10 bases in between. Germline CDR1 reads MNHNS; CDR2 reads SASEGT. CDR3 size: 13 residues. The DNA of the CDR3 is TGTGCCAGCACGTGGGAGGGGAACACTGAAGCTTTCTTT. Protein: CASTWEGNTEAFF.

This clone occurred a few times. V usage is TRBV27 and J usage is TRBJ1-1, with D uncertain. Per the germline V gene, CDR1 is MNHEY and CDR2 is SMNVEV (reference sequence). With 7 bases removed from V and 0 bases from J, the gap between germline ends came to 6 bases. The CDR3 sequence is 12 residues long. The CDR3 DNA follows: TGTGCCAGCACCCGTTTGAACACTGAAGCTTTCTTT. This sequence encodes CASTRLNTEAFF.

This chain links TRBV30 with TRBJ2-3, with D possibly being TRBD2 (5 bases). This CDR3 has 15 residues. V dropped 2 bases and J dropped 4 bases, with 16 bases sitting between them. CDR1 GTSNPN and CDR2 SVGIG come from the germline V gene (reference sequence). The CDR3 is CAWSSGKAPPDTQYF. The CDR3 bases are TGTGCCTGGAGTAGCGGCAAAGCCCCGCCAGATACGCAGTATTTT.

The J gene is TRBJ2-7, the V gene TRBV5-1, with 10 bases matching TRBD1. This CDR3 has 17 residues. The V gene's germline CDR1 is SGHRS and CDR2 YFSETQ. The trim removed 4 bases at V and 0 bases at J, leaving 10 bases unmatched. CDR3 sequence (DNA): TGCGCCAGCAGCCCCGGGACAGGGGCCCTTAGCTCCTACGAGCAGTACTTC. Translating gives CASSPGTGALSSYEQYF.